The clone carrying this T cell receptor (beta chain) was recorded a few times. Its antigen is unidentified. Donors counted as nominally healthy when sampled, yet unrecorded immune exposures were likely. The data were taken from a study of cytomegalovirus exposure and HLA in healthy donors. The study, taken as a whole, reports: A few of the chains that were CMV-associated were confirmed in vitro to be specific for CMV antigens. Prediction of most subjects' HLA-A and HLA-B alleles by TCR beta sequences was reportedly accurate. Rare sequences made up most TCRs, while some public TCRs were found in many donors.

With 60 Vbeta and 13 Jbeta primers, the PCR was carried out. Using immunoSEQ multiplex PCR, the repertoire was profiled, and TCRdb retains in-frame clones only, with some absent. Of 150,000 to 200,000 clones in the sample, roughly 85% were seen once. CDR3 size: 13 residues. The germline V and J ends were trimmed by 3 bases and 1 base, with 7 bases remaining between them. CDR1 and CDR2 from the germline V gene are MNHEY and SMNVEV (reference sequence). Material for sequencing was PBMCs. The origin of this receptor is a man in his thirties or forties in good health and CMV-seropositive. The chain joins TRBV27 to TRBJ2-7; D is unresolved. CDR3 bases: TGTGCCAGCAGTTTTCGGGTTTCCTACGAGCAGTACTTC. It yields the protein CASSFRVSYEQYF.